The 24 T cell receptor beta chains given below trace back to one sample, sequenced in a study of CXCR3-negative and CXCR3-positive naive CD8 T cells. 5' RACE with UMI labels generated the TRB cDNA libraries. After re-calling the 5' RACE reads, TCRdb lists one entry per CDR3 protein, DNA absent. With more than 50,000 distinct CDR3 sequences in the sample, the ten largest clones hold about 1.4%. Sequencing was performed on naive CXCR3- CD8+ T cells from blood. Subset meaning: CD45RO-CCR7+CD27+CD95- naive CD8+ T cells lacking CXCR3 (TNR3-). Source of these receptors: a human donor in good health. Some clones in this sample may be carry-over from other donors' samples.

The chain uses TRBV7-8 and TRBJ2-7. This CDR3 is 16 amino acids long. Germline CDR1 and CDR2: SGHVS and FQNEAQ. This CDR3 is CASSLLHGSNLYEQYF. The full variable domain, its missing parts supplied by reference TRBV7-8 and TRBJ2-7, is GAGVSQSPRYKVAKRGQDVALRCDPISGHVSLFWYQQALGQGPEFLTYFQNEAQLDKSGLPSDRFFAERPEGSVSTLKIQRTQQEDSAVYLCASSLLHGSNLYEQYFGPGTRLTVT.

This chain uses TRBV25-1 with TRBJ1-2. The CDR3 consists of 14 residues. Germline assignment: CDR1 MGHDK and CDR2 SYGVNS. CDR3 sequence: CASSEYRAGDGYTF.

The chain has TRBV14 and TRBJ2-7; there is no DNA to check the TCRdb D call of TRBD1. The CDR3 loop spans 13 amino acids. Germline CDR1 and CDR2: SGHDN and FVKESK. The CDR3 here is CASSPLWGPEQYF.

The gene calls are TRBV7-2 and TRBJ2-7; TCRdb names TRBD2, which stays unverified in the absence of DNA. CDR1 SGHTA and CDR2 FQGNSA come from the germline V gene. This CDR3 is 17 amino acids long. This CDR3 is CASSLEVFSPSGGVQYF.

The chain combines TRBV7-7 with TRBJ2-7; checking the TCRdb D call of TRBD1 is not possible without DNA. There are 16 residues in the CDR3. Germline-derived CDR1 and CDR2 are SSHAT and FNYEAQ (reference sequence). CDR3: CASSLAGGPGDYEQYF.

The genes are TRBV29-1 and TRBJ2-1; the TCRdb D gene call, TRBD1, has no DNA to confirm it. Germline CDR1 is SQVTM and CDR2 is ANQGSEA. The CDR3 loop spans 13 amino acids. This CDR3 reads CSVFPGARNEQFF.

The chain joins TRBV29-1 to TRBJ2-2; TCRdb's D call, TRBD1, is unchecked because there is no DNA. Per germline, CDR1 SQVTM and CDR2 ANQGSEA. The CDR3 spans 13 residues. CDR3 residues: CSAGGLNTGELFF.

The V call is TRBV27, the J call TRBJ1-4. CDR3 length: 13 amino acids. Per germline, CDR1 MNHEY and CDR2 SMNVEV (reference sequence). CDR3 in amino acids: CASSGRNNEKLFF.

This chain's CDR3 is CACAPDSSGQPQHF. The V and J genes are TRBV30 and TRBJ1-5; no DNA is available, so the TRBD1 call from TCRdb remains unchecked. Germline values: CDR1 GTSNPN, CDR2 SVGIG (reference sequence). CDR3 length: 14 residues.

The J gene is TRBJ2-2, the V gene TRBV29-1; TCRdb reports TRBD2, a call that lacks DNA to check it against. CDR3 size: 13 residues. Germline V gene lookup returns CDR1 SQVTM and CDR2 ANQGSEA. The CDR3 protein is CSGLAGNTGELFF.

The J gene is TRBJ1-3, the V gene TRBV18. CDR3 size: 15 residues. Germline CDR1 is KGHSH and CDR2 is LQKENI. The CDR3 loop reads CASSPPLNSANTIYF. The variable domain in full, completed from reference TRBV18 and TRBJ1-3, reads NAGVMQNPRHLVRRRGQEARLRCSPMKGHSHVYWYRQLPEEGLKFMVYLQKENIIDESGMPKERFSAEFPKEGPSILRIQQVVRGDSAAYFCASSPPLNSANTIYFGEGSWLTVV.

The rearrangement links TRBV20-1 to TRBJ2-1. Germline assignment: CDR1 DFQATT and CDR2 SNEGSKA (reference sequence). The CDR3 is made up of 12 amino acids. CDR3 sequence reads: CSARELENEQFF.

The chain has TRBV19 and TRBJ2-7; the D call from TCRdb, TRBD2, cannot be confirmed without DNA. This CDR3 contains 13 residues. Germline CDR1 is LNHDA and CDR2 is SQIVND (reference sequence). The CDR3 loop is CASGTASPYEQYF.

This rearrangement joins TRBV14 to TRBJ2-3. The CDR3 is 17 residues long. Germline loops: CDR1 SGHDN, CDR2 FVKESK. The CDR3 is CASSQDFRRGGTDTQYF.

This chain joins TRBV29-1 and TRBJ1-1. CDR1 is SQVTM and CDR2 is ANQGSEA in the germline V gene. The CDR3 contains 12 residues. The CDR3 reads CSVVGPNTEAFF.

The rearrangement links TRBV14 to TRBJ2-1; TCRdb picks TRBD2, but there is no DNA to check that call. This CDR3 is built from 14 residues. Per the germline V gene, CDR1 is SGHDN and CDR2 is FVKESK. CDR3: CASRSSGFYNEQFF. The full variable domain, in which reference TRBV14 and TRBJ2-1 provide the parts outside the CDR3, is EAGVTQFPSHSVIEKGQTVTLRCDPISGHDNLYWYRRVMGKEIKFLLHFVKESKQDESGMPNNRFLAERTGGTYSTLKVQPAELEDSGVYFCASRSSGFYNEQFFGPGTRLTVL.

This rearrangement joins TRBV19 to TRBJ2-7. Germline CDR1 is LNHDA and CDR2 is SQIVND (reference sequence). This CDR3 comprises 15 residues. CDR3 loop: CASGIGQELSYEQYF.

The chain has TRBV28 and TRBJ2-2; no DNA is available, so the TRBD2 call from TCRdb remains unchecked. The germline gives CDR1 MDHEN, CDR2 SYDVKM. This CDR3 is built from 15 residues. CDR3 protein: CASSLRRAGTGELFF.

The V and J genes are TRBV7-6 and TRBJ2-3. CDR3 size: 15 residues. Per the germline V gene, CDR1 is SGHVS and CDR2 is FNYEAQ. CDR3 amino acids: CASSLEVSKADTQYF.

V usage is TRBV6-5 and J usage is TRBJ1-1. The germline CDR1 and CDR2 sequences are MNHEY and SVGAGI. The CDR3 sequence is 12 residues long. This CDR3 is CASSYSGIEAFF.

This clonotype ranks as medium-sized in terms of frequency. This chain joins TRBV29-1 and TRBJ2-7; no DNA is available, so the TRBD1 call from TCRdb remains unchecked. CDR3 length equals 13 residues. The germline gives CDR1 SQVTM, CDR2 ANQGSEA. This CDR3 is CSVSAGTAYEQYF.

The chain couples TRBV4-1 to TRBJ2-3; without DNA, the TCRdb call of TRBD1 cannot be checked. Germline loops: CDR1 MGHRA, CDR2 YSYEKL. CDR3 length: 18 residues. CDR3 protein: CASSQDWTGRGHTDTQYF.

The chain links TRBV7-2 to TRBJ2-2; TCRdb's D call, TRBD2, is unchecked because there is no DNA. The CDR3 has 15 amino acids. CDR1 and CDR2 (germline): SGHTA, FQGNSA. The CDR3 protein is CASSTRGLASGELFF.

CDR3 loop: CASSQRLGGLTIYF. The V gene is TRBV3-1, the J gene TRBJ1-3. The CDR3 consists of 14 residues. The germline V gene has CDR1 LGHDT and CDR2 YNNKEL (reference sequence).